The rows below give T cell receptor beta chains drawn from one sample of a study of cytomegalovirus exposure and HLA in healthy donors. Profiled with immunoSEQ multiplex PCR; TCRdb holds only in-frame clones, not every one. The profile shows tens of thousands of clones, over 85% of them singletons. Material for sequencing was PBMCs. The origin of the receptors is a woman in her twenties or thirties in good health and CMV-seronegative. The conserved cysteine and the conserved F or W are not part of the CDR3 here.

cdr3_aa,j_call,v_call
ASSLMGLPRDEQY,TRBJ2-7,TRBV7-9
ASSQQGIEQPQH,TRBJ1-5,TRBV18
ASTLDEGVETQY,TRBJ2-5,TRBV9
ASSFGRGTEAF,TRBJ1-1,TRBV5-6
ASTLSSGRTEAF,TRBJ1-1,TRBV6-6
ASRTGDRGYSPLH,TRBJ1-6,TRBV28
ASKSLPRGEETQY,TRBJ2-5,TRBV5-1
ASSFLGQGGDEQF,TRBJ2-1,TRBV7-3
ASSFLGLAGSSYNEQF,TRBJ2-1,TRBV27
ASSQVAGRMNTEAF,TRBJ1-1,TRBV4-2
ASSYGLAYNEQF,TRBJ2-1,TRBV5-1
SVVGGPGEKLF,TRBJ1-4,TRBV29-1
ASSLSSVGGGAEAF,TRBJ1-1,TRBV5-4
ASSRDSSYEQY,TRBJ2-7,TRBV19
ASSAGGTIDGYT,TRBJ1-2,TRBV6-4
ASSRGTRASYNEQF,TRBJ2-1,TRBV5-6
ASTGRDRVF,TRBJ2-1,TRBV27
SVGDRAGTEAF,TRBJ1-1,TRBV29-1
AARGGNTEAF,TRBJ1-1,TRBV4-2
ASSFGERATEAF,TRBJ1-1,TRBV7-9
ASSLDGTPYEQY,TRBJ2-7,TRBV5-1
ASSHRTTGGGAAQETQY,TRBJ2-5,TRBV5-8
AWSLVHNEQF,TRBJ2-1,TRBV30
ASSGGDTRYNEQF,TRBJ2-1,TRBV28
AISSSTDFNTEAF,TRBJ1-1,TRBV10-3
ASSLVASGSEQF,TRBJ2-1,TRBV7-2
SAYLAGGLV,TRBJ2-1,TRBV20-1
ASSMGAGVVSYEQY,TRBJ2-7,TRBV19
ASSGSAGSGTEAF,TRBJ1-1,TRBV2
ASRDRTTYEQY,TRBJ2-7,TRBV19
ATSSLAGGYNEQF,TRBJ2-1,TRBV15
ASSTPPGQGNSYGAEAF,TRBJ1-1,TRBV5-1
ASAGTYTGELF,TRBJ2-2,TRBV19
ASSPRDRGQGRNEQF,TRBJ2-1,TRBV9
ASSLDVGGGTDTQY,TRBJ2-3,TRBV11-1
ASSQNRVSEAF,TRBJ1-1,TRBV6-1
ASSRDSTVGTEAF,TRBJ1-1,TRBV6-6
ASSFQQGATGELF,TRBJ2-2,TRBV7-2